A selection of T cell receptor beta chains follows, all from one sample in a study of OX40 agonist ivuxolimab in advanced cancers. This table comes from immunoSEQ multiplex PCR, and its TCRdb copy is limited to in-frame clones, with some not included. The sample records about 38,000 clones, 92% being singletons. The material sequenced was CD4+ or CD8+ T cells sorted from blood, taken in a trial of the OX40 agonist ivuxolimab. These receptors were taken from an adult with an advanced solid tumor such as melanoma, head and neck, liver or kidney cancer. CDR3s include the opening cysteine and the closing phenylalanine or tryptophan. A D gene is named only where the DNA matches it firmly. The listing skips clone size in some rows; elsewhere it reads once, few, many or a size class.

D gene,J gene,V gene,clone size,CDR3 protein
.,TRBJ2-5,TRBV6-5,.,CASRRIGGAVETQYF
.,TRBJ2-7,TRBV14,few,CASSPGAGAYEQYF
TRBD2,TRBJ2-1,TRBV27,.,CASSLAVSYNEQFF
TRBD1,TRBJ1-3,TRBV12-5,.,CASATGGKVGNTIYF
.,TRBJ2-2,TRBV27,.,CASSTLTGELFF
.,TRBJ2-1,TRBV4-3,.,CASSQDHGSLYNEQFF
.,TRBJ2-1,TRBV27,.,CASRGLEHNEQFF
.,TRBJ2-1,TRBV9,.,CASSVGEGFNEQFF
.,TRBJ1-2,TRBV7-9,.,CASSPGLTPLYGYTF
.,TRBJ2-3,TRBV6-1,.,CASSEAGADTQYF
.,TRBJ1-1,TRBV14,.,CASSQYQGNTEAFF
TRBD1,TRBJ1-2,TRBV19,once,CASSTITGTGHGYTF
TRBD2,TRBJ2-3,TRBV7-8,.,CATRRRGSGDTQYF
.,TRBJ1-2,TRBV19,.,CASRAAGGYGYTF
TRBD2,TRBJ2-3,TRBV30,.,CAWERESADTQYF
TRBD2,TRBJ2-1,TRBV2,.,CASSSPVGTSADEQFF
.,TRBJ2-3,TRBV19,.,CASSMRESTDTQYF
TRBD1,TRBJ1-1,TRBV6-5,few,CASTTGQGNTEAFF
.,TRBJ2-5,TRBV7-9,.,CASSLSLVETQYF
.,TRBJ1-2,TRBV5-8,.,CASSPSWGAVDYGYTF
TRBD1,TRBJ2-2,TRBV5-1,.,CASGQPVDRENTGELFF
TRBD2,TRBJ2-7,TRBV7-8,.,CASSPGGGMFYEQYF
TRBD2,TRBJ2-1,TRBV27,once,CASSYGTSGRNNEQFF
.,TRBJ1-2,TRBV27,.,CASSEAAALYGYTF
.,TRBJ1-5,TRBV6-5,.,CASSVRQDTQPQHF
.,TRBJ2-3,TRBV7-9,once,CAGSQGRISTDTQYF
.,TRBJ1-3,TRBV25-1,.,CASSESGTGNTIYF
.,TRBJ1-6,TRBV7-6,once,CASSLAGFSGSPLHF
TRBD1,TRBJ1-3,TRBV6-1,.,CASSVPPDRGYENTIYF
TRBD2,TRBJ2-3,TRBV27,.,CASSLYPGTSNTDTQYF
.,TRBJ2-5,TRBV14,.,CASSPLLPGPQETQYF
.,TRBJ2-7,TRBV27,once,CASSLGQGGYFGYEQYF
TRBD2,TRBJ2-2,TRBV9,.,CASSASGPVGELFF
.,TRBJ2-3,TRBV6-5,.,CASSYRKGDTQYF
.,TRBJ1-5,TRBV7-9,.,CASSSAASNQPQHF
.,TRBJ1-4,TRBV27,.,CASSRTEGHRNEKLFF
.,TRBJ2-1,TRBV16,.,CASSQSGASNEQFF
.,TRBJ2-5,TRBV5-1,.,CASSFGGRTGETQYF
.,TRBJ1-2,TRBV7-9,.,CASSLASQGPNYGYTF
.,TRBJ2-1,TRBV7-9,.,CASSLGTSREPTYANEQFF
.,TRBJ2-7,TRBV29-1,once,CSVVTQGHEQYF